This record looks at one T cell receptor beta chain sequence and its context. Assay: immunoSEQ multiplex PCR; the TCRdb copy retains only in-frame clones and omits some. The data contain some 150,000 clones, 75% to 95% of them seen just once; the ten biggest clones take up roughly 3.2%. This sample is drawn from a study of control samples from healthy donors and cancer patients. The CDR3 is made up of 13 amino acids. Germline V gives CDR1 GTSNPN, CDR2 SVGIG (reference sequence). V shed 3 bases and J shed 4 bases, with 9 bases lying between them. The sequencing sample was made of blood. This clonotype originated in a man aged 25 to 40 in good health. The V and J genes are TRBV30 and TRBJ2-2; TRBD2 is a possible D gene (5 bases). The CDR3 region has the DNA TGTGCCTGGAGACTAGGGCTCACCGGGGAGCTGTTTTTT. As protein: CAWRLGLTGELFF.